Here is one T cell receptor beta chain with its context. The data belong to a study of T cell responses to AZD1222 COVID-19 vaccine. V lost 0 bases and J lost 4; bases outside the gene matches: 5. This CDR3 comprises 15 residues. The germline gives CDR1 SGHDT, CDR2 YYEEEE. Generated by immunoSEQ multiplex PCR, the TCRdb table keeps only in-frame clones and is missing some. Among roughly 140,000 clones listed, roughly 92% were seen once. The chain couples TRBV5-6 to TRBJ1-1, with 8 bases fitting TRBD1. The origin of this receptor is an adult in good health. The sample consisted of peripheral blood, taken on day 0 of AZD1222 vaccination. The CDR3 reads CASSLVPQGATEAFF. CDR3 coding DNA: TGTGCCAGCAGCTTGGTTCCCCAGGGGGCCACTGAAGCTTTCTTT.